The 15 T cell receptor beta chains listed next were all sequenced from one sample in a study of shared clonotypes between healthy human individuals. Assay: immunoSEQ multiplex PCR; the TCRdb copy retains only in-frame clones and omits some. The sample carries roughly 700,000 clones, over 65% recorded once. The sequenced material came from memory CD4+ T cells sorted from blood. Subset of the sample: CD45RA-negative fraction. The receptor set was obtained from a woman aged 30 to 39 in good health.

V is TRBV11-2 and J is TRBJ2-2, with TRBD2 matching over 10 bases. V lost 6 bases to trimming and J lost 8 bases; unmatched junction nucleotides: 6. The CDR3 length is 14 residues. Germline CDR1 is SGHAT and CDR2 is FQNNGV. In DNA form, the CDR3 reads TGTGCCAGCAGGGCTACTAGCGGGGTGGGGGAGCTGTTTTTT. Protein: CASRATSGVGELFF.

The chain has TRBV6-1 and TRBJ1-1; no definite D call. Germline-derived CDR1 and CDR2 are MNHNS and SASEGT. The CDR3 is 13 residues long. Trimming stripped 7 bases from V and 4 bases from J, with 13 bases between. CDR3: CASTLEVGTEAFF. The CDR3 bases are TGTGCCAGCACCCTTGAGGTGGGCACTGAAGCTTTCTTT.

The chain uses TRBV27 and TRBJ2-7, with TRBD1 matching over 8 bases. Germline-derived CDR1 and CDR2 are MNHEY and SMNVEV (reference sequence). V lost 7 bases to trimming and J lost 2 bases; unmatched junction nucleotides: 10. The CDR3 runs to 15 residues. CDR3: CASTPKRQGTYEQYF. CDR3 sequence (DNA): TGTGCCAGCACGCCAAAGAGACAGGGGACCTACGAGCAGTACTTC.

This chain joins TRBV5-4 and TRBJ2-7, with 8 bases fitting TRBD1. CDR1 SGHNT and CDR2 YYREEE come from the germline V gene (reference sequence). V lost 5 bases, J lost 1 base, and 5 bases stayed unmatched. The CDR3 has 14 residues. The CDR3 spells CASRAGQGSYEQYF. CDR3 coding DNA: TGTGCCAGCAGGGCCGGACAGGGTTCCTACGAGCAGTACTTC.

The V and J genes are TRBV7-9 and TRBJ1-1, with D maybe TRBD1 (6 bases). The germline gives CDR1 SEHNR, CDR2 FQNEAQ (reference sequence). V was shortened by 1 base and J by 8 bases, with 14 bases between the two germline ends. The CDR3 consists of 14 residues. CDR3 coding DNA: TGTGCCAGCAGCTTAGGGCAGGGGCCCGAGGAAGCTTTCTTT. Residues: CASSLGQGPEEAFF.

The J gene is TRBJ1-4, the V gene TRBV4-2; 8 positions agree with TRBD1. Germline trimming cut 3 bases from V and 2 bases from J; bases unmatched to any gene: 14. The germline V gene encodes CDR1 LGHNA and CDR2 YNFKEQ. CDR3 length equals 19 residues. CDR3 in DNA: TGTGCCAGCAGCCAGAATAAAGGGACAGGAGTCGCGACTAATGAAAAACTGTTTTTT. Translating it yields CASSQNKGTGVATNEKLFF.

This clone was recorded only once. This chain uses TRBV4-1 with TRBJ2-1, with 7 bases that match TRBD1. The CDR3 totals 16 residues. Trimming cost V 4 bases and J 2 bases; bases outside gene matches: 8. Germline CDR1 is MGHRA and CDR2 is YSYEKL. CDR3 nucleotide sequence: TGCGCCAGCAGCCTGCTAGGACAGGAGACCTACAATGAGCAGTTCTTC. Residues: CASSLLGQETYNEQFF.

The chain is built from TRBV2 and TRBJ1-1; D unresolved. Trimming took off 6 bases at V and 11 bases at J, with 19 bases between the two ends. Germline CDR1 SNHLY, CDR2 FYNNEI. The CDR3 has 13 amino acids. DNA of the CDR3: TGTGCCAGCAGGCCGGGAGGCCCCGTGACGGCTTTCTTT. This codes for CASRPGGPVTAFF.

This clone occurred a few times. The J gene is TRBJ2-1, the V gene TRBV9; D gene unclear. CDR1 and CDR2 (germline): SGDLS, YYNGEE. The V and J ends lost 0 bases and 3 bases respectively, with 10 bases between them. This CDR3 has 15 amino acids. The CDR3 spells CASSVEFQDYNEQFF. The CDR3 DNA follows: TGTGCCAGCAGCGTAGAGTTCCAAGACTACAATGAGCAGTTCTTC.

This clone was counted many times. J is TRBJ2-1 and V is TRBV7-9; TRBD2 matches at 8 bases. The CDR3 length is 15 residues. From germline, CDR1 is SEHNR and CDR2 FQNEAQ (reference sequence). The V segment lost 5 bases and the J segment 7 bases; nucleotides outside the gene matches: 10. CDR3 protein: CASSLIGGRRNEQFF. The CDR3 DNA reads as TGTGCCAGCAGCCTCATTGGCGGGAGGAGAAATGAGCAGTTCTTC.

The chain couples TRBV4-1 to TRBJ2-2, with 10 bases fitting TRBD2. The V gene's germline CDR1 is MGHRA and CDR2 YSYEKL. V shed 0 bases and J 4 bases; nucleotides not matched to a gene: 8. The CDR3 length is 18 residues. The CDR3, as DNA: TGCGCCAGCAGCCAAGACTCTCCTAGCGGGAGCAGCACCGGGGAGCTGTTTTTT. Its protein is CASSQDSPSGSSTGELFF.

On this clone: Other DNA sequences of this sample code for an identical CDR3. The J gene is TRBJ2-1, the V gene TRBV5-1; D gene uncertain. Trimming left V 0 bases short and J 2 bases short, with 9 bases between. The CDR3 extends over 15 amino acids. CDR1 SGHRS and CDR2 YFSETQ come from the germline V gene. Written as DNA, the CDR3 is TGCGCCAGCAGCTTGGCGTCATCGGCCTACAATGAGCAGTTCTTC. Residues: CASSLASSAYNEQFF. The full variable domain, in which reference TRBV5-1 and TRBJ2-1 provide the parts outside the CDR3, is KAGVTQTPRYLIKTRGQQVTLSCSPISGHRSVSWYQQTPGQGLQFLFEYFSETQRNKGNFPGRFSGRQFSNSRSEMNVSTLELGDSALYLCASSLASSAYNEQFFGPGTRLTVL.

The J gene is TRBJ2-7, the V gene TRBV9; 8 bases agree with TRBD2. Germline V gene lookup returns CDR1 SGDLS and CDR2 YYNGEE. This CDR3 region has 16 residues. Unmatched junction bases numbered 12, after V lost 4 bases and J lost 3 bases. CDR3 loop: CASSPGLGAGDYEQYF. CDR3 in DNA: TGTGCCAGCAGCCCCGGACTGGGAGCGGGGGACTACGAGCAGTACTTC.

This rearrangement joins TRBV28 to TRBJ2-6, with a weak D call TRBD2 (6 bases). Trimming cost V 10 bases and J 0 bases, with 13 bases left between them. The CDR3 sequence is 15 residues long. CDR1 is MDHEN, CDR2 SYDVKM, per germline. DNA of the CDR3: TGTGCCACCGTGGGACTGAACTCTGGGGCCAACGTCCTGACTTTC. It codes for CATVGLNSGANVLTF.

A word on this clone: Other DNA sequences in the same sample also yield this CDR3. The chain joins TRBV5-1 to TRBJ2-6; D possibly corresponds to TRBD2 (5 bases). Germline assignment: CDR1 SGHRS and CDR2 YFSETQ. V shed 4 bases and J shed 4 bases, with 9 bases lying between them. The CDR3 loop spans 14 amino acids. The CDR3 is CASSLASGANVLTF. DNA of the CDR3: TGCGCCAGCAGCCTAGCCTCAGGGGCCAACGTCCTGACTTTC.